The 2 T cell receptor beta chains in this list originate from one sample, sequenced in a study of CD4 and CD8 cells across lung adenocarcinoma regions. TCRdb called the PCR reads again in MiXCR, with one record for every CDR3 protein. Altogether some 25,000 distinct CDR3 sequences are present, less than 60% being singletons, with the ten largest covering roughly 50%. The sample taken for sequencing was CD8+ T cells from the center of a lung tumor. All receptors derive from a male donor with lung adenocarcinoma. The CD4 and CD8 labels of this study may be unreliable.

This clonotype was seen many times. The V and J genes are TRBV6-1 and TRBJ2-5, with TRBD1 identical over 9 bases. Germline V CDR1 and CDR2: MNHNS, SASEGT. The CDR3 is made up of 13 amino acids. V was pared by 9 bases and J by 5 bases, with 7 bases of the junction left unmatched. CDR3 DNA sequence: TGTGCCAGGAGTCCGGGACAGGGCGAGACCCAGTACTTC. Its translation: CARSPGQGETQYF.

This clonotype came up a few times. The chain combines TRBV6-1 with TRBJ2-7; TRBD1 might be the D (6 bases). The V and J ends lost 5 bases and 1 base respectively, with 15 bases between them. The CDR3 runs to 15 residues. Germline V gene lookup returns CDR1 MNHNS and CDR2 SASEGT. CDR3 in DNA: TGTGCCAGCAGTCCAACCCGGGACACTTCCTACGAGCAGTACTTC. Encoded protein: CASSPTRDTSYEQYF.